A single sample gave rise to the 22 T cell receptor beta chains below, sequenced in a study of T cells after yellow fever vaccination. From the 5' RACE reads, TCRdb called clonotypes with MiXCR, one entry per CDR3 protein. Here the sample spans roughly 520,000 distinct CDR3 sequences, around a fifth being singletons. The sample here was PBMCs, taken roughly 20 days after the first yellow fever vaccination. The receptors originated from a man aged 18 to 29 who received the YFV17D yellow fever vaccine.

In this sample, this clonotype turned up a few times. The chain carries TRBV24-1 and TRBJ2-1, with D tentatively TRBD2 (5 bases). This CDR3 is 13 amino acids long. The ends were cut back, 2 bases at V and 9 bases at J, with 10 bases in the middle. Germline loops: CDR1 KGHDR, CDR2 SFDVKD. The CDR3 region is CATSDSGLTEQFF. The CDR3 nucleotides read TGTGCCACCAGTGATTCAGGACTGACTGAGCAGTTCTTC.

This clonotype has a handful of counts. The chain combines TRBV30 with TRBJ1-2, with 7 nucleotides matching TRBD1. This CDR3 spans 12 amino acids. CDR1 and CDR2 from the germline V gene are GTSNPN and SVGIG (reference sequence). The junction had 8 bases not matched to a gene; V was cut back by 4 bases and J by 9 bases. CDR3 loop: CAWNRQGGRYTF. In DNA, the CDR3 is TGTGCCTGGAATCGACAGGGCGGTCGCTACACCTTC.

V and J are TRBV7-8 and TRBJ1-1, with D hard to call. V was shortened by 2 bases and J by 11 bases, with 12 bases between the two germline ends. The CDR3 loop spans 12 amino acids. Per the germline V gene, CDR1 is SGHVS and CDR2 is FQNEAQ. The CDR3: CASSLTTEPAFF. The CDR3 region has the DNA TGTGCCAGCAGCTTAACAACCGAGCCGGCTTTCTTT.

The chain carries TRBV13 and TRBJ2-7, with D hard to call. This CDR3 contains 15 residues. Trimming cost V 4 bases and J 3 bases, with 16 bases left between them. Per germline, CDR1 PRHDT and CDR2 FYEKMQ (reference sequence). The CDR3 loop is CASSSTQDPHYEQYF. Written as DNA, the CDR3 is TGTGCCAGCAGCTCCACCCAGGACCCTCACTACGAGCAGTACTTC. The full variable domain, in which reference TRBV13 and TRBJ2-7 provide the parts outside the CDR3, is AAGVIQSPRHLIKEKRETATLKCYPIPRHDTVYWYQQGPGQDPQFLISFYEKMQSDKGSIPDRFSAQQFSDYHSELNMSSLELGDSALYFCASSSTQDPHYEQYFGPGTRLTVT.

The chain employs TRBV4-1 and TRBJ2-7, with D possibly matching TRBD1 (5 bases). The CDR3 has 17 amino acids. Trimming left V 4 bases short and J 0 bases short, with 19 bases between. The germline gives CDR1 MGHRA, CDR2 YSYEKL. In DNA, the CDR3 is TGCGCCAGCAGCCCAAACTTCCCCACAGGTACCTCCTACGAGCAGTACTTC. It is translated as CASSPNFPTGTSYEQYF.

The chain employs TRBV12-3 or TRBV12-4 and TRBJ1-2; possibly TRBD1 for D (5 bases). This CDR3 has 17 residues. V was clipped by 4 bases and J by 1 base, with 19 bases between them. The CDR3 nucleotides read TGTGCCAGCAGTTCCGGGACTGTTTCCTCCCTTAACTATGGCTACACCTTC. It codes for CASSSGTVSSLNYGYTF.

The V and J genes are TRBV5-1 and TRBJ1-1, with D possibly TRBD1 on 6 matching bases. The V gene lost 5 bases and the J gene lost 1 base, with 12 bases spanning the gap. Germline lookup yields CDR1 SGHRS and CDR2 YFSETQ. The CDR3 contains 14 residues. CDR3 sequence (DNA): TGCGCCAGCAGTACGGACAGTCAGAACACTGAAGCTTTCTTT. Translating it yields CASSTDSQNTEAFF.

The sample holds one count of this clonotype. CDR3 in amino acids: CASSVVGGTGELFF. CDR3 nucleotides: TGTGCCAGCAGCGTAGTTGGGGGCACCGGGGAGCTGTTTTTT. The chain employs TRBV9 and TRBJ2-2; either TRBD1 or TRBD2 may fit D (5 bases each). The V gene lost 0 bases and the J gene lost 4 bases, with 7 bases spanning the gap. Germline V lookup: CDR1 SGDLS, CDR2 YYNGEE. The length of the CDR3 is 14 residues.

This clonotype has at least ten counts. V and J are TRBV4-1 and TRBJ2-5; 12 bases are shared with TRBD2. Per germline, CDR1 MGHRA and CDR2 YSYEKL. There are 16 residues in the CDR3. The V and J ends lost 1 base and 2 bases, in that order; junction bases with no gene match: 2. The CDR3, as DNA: TGCGCCAGCAGCCAAGTGCTAGCGGGGGGGCAAGAGACCCAGTACTTC. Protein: CASSQVLAGGQETQYF.

CDR3 residues: CASLYSTGELFF. The CDR3 bases are TGTGCCAGCCTCTACAGCACCGGGGAGCTGTTTTTT. The chain uses TRBV7-9 and TRBJ2-2; D is unclear. V lost 8 bases and J 4 bases, leaving 8 bases between the germline ends. The CDR3 extends over 12 amino acids. From germline, CDR1 is SEHNR and CDR2 FQNEAQ (reference sequence). Complete variable domain (other parts from reference TRBV7-9 and TRBJ2-2): DTGVSQNPRHKITKRGQNVTFRCDPISEHNRLYWYRQTLGQGPEFLTYFQNEAQLEKSRLLSDRFSAERPKGSFSTLEIQRTEQGDSAMYLCASLYSTGELFFGEGSRLTVL.

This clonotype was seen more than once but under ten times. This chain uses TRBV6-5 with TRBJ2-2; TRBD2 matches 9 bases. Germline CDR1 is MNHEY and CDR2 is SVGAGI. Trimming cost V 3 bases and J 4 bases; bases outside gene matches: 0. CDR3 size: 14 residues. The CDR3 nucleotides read TGTGCCAGCAGTTATAGCGGGGGCACCGGGGAGCTGTTTTTT. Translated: CASSYSGGTGELFF.

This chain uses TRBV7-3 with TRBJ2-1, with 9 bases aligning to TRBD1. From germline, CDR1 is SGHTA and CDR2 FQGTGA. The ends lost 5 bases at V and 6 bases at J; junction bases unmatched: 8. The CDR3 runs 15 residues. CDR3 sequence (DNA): TGTGCCAGCAGCCCCCGGACAGGGGTGAGCAATGAGCAGTTCTTC. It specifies CASSPRTGVSNEQFF.

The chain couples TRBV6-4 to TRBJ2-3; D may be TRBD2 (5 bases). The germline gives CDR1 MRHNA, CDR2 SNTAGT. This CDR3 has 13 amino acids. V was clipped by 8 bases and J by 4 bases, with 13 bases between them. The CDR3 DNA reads TGTGCCAGCCGTGCTGAGGGCGCAGATACGCAGTATTTT. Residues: CASRAEGADTQYF.

CDR3 sequence (DNA): TGTGCCAGCAGCTTATTCGCCTCGACGGAGACCCAGTACTTC. Protein: CASSLFASTETQYF. The chain couples TRBV7-9 to TRBJ2-5; unclear D gene. Trimming removed 2 bases at V and 5 bases at J, with 12 bases between. Germline CDR1 and CDR2: SEHNR and FQNEAQ (reference sequence). This CDR3 comprises 14 residues.

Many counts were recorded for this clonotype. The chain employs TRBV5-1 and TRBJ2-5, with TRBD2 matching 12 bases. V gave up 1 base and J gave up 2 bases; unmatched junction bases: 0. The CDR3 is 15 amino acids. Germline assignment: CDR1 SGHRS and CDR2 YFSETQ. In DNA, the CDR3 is TGCGCCAGCAGCTTGACTAGCGGGGGGCAAGAGACCCAGTACTTC. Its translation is CASSLTSGGQETQYF. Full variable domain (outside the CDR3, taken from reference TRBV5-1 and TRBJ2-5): KAGVTQTPRYLIKTRGQQVTLSCSPISGHRSVSWYQQTPGQGLQFLFEYFSETQRNKGNFPGRFSGRQFSNSRSEMNVSTLELGDSALYLCASSLTSGGQETQYFGPGTRLLVL.

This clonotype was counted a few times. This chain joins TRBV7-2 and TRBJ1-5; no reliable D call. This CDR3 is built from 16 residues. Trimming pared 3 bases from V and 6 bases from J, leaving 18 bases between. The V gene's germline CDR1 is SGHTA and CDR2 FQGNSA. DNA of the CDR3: TGTGCCAGCAGCTTGCGTACCGATAGTGGGAGTCAGCCCCAGCATTTT. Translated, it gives CASSLRTDSGSQPQHF.

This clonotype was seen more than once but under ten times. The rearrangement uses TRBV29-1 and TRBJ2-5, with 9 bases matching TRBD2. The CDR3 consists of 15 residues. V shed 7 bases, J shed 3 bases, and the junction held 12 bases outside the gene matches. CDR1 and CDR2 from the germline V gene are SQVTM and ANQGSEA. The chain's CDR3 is CSGAPGASGEETQYF. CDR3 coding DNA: TGCAGCGGTGCCCCCGGGGCTAGCGGGGAAGAGACCCAGTACTTC.

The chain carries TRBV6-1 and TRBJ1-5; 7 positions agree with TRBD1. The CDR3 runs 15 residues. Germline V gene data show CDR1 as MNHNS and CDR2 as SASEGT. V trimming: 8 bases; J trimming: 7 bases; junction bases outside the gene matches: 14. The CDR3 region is CASGPTGEGEQPQHF. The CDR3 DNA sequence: TGTGCCAGCGGACCAACAGGGGAAGGAGAACAGCCCCAGCATTTT.

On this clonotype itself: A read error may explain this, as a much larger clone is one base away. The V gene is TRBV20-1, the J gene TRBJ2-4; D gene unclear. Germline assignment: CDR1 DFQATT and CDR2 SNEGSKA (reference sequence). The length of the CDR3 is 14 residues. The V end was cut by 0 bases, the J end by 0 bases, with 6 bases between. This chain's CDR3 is CSARDPLAKNIQYF. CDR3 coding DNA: TGCAGTGCTAGAGATCCCCTAGCCAAAAACATTCAGTACTTC.

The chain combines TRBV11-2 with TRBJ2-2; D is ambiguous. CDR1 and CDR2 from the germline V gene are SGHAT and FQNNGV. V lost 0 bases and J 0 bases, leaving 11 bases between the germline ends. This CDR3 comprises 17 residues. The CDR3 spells CASSLESPGPNTGELFF. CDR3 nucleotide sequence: TGTGCCAGCAGCTTAGAATCCCCAGGACCGAACACCGGGGAGCTGTTTTTT. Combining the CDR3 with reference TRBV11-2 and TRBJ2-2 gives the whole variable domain EAGVAQSPRYKIIEKRQSVAFWCNPISGHATLYWYQQILGQGPKLLIQFQNNGVVDDSQLPKDRFSAERLKGVDSTLKIQPAKLEDSAVYLCASSLESPGPNTGELFFGEGSRLTVL.

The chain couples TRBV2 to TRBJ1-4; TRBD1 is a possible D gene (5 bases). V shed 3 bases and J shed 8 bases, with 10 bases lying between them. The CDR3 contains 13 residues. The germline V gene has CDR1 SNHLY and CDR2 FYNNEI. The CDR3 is CASSDAGEEKLFF. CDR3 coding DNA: TGTGCCAGCAGTGATGCGGGGGAGGAAAAACTGTTTTTT.

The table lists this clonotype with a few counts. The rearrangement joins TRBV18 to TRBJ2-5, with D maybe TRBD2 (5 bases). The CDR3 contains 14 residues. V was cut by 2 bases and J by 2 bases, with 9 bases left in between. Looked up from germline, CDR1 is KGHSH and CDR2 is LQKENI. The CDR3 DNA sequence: TGTGCCAGCTCACCAAGCGGCCCGCAAGAGACCCAGTACTTC. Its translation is CASSPSGPQETQYF.